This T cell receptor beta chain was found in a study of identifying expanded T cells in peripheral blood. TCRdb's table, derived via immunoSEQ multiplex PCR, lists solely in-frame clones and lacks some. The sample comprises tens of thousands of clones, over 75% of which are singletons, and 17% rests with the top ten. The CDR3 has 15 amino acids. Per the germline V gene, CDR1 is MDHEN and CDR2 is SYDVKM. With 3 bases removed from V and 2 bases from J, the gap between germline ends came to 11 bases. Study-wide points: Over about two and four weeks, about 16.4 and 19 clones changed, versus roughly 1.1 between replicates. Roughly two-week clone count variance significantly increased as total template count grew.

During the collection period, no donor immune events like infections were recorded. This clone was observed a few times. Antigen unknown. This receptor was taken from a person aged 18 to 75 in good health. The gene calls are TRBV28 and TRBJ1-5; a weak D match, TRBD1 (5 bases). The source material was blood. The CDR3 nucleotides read TGTGCCAGCAGTTTCTACCAGGGCGGCAATCAGCCCCAGCATTTT. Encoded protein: CASSFYQGGNQPQHF. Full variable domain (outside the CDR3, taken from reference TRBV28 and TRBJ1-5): DVKVTQSSRYLVKRTGEKVFLECVQDMDHENMFWYRQDPGLGLRLIYFSYDVKMKEKGDIPEGYSVSREKKERFSLILESASTNQTSMYLCASSFYQGGNQPQHFGDGTRLSIL.